The 32 T cell receptor beta chains given below trace back to one sample, sequenced in a study of beta chain features in type 1 diabetes. Overall study results and limits: Type 1 diabetes patients had moderately but significantly shorter TCRB CDR3s in all four CD4+ subsets.

Reverse transcribing all isolated RNA meant expressed TCRB transcripts were sequenced. TCRdb's table, derived via immunoSEQ multiplex PCR, lists solely in-frame clones and lacks some. The sample has around 600,000 clones; around 12% are singletons. Antigens for these TCRs are unknown. Sequenced: naive CD4+ T cells from blood. The receptors were sampled from a man aged 25 to 40 with type 1 diabetes.

This clone was recorded a few times. The J gene is TRBJ2-1, the V gene TRBV12-5, with 11 positions matching TRBD2. V gave up 9 bases and J gave up 4 bases; unmatched junction bases: 2. The CDR3 extends over 13 amino acids. The germline gives CDR1 LGHNT, CDR2 FRNRAP. This CDR3 reads CASTSGSYNEQFF. In nucleotides, the CDR3 is TGTGCTAGCACTAGCGGGAGTTACAATGAGCAGTTCTTC.

This clone was observed a handful of times. This sequence joins TRBV6-5 and TRBJ2-7; D gene ambiguous. Trimming took 0 bases from V and 4 from J, leaving 13 bases between them. The CDR3 is made up of 15 amino acids. Germline-derived CDR1 and CDR2 are MNHEY and SVGAGI. Here the CDR3 reads CASSYSVPETYEQYF. The CDR3 DNA sequence: TGTGCCAGCAGTTACTCGGTCCCCGAGACGTACGAGCAGTACTTC.

The chain recombines TRBV9 with TRBJ2-3; D remains ambiguous. Germline CDR1 SGDLS, CDR2 YYNGEE. The CDR3 runs 15 residues. V was shortened by 0 bases and J by 3 bases, with 11 bases between the two germline ends. The CDR3 protein is CASSVAATVTDTQYF. DNA for the CDR3: TGTGCCAGCAGCGTAGCAGCAACAGTAACAGATACGCAGTATTTT.

The V call is TRBV5-6, the J call TRBJ2-1; 8 bases are a match to TRBD2. This CDR3 contains 16 residues. After removal of 4 bases from V and 1 base from J, the junction contained 7 bases not matched to a gene. From germline, CDR1 is SGHDT and CDR2 YYEEEE. The CDR3 loop is CASSPGTRRSYNEQFF. In DNA form, the CDR3 reads TGTGCCAGCAGCCCAGGGACTAGGCGGTCCTACAATGAGCAGTTCTTC.

This chain connects TRBV19 to TRBJ1-1; D is undetermined. V was pared by 5 bases and J by 0 bases, with 10 bases between. The CDR3 is 14 residues long. The V gene's germline CDR1 is LNHDA and CDR2 SQIVND (reference sequence). The CDR3 nucleotides are TGTGCCAGTAGTCAACAGAGAATGAACACTGAAGCTTTCTTT. This encodes CASSQQRMNTEAFF.

There are a few counts of this clone. This CDR3 is also generated by other DNA sequences in the sample. The J gene is TRBJ2-5, the V gene TRBV7-2, with 8 bases matching TRBD1. V lost 1 base to trimming and J lost 5 bases; unmatched junction nucleotides: 9. Germline CDR1 reads SGHTA; CDR2 reads FQGNSA. The CDR3 covers 16 residues. For the CDR3, the DNA is TGTGCCAGCAGCTTAGGAACCGGGACAGGTGGGGAGACCCAGTACTTC. Translated, it gives CASSLGTGTGGETQYF.

The chain links TRBV29-1 to TRBJ1-2; TRBD1 might be the D (5 bases). The CDR3 has 13 residues. From germline, CDR1 is SQVTM and CDR2 ANQGSEA. Trimming removed 6 bases from V and 4 bases from J, with 15 bases in between. The CDR3 bases are TGCAGCGTAGGGACTCTTCCTGGCTATGGCTACACCTTC. It codes for CSVGTLPGYGYTF. Complete variable domain (other parts from reference TRBV29-1 and TRBJ1-2): SAVISQKPSRDICQRGTSLTIQCQVDSQVTMMFWYRQQPGQSLTLIATANQGSEATYESGFVIDKFPISRPNLTFSTLTVSNMSPEDSSIYLCSVGTLPGYGYTFGSGTRLTVV.

This clone turned up a few times. The V and J genes are TRBV18 and TRBJ2-1; 12 bases map to TRBD2. Germline lookup yields CDR1 KGHSH and CDR2 LQKENI. The length of the CDR3 is 16 residues. V lost 5 bases and J lost 5; bases outside the gene matches: 7. The CDR3 sequence: CASSNGLAGSHNEQFF. In nucleotides, the CDR3 is TGTGCCAGCTCAAACGGACTAGCGGGATCCCACAATGAGCAGTTCTTC. The full variable domain, rest sourced from reference TRBV18 and TRBJ2-1, is NAGVMQNPRHLVRRRGQEARLRCSPMKGHSHVYWYRQLPEEGLKFMVYLQKENIIDESGMPKERFSAEFPKEGPSILRIQQVVRGDSAAYFCASSNGLAGSHNEQFFGPGTRLTVL.

This clone was detected only a few times. The chain recombines TRBV11-2 with TRBJ2-5, with D possibly being TRBD1 (5 bases). V lost 3 bases to trimming and J lost 5 bases, with 16 bases between them. From germline, CDR1 is SGHAT and CDR2 FQNNGV. The CDR3 has 15 residues. CDR3 nucleotides: TGTGCCAGCAGCTTCCTAGACAGTCCTGGTGAGACCCAGTACTTC. Protein: CASSFLDSPGETQYF.

This clone was seen more than once but under ten times. This chain connects TRBV5-4 to TRBJ1-1; possibly TRBD1 for D (6 bases). Germline V gene data show CDR1 as SGHNT and CDR2 as YYREEE (reference sequence). Between the trimmed V and J ends, which lost 0 bases and 5 bases, there was a span of 11 bases. The CDR3 has 14 amino acids. CDR3 nucleotides: TGTGCCAGCAGCTTGGAACAGGGCGGTACTGAAGCTTTCTTT. It specifies CASSLEQGGTEAFF.

This sequence joins TRBV7-9 and TRBJ1-2, with D possibly being TRBD1 (5 bases). V dropped 8 bases and J dropped 0 bases, with 7 bases sitting between them. The germline gives CDR1 SEHNR, CDR2 FQNEAQ (reference sequence). This CDR3 is built from 12 residues. CDR3 nucleotides: TGTGCCAGCTCGGGGCCTAACTATGGCTACACCTTC. Translated: CASSGPNYGYTF.

The chain carries TRBV7-9 and TRBJ2-5; a possible D gene is TRBD1 (5 bases). Looked up from germline, CDR1 is SEHNR and CDR2 is FQNEAQ (reference sequence). Trimming shortened V by 5 bases and J by 8 bases, and 12 bases separated the two germline ends. This CDR3 has 12 residues. The CDR3 region has the DNA TGTGCCAGCAGCCCCAGGGTAGAAACCCAGTACTTC. Protein product: CASSPRVETQYF.

CDR3 amino acids: CASSLGSGTDTQYF. DNA of the CDR3: TGTGCCAGCAGTTTAGGGTCAGGCACAGATACGCAGTATTTT. This chain connects TRBV2 to TRBJ2-3, with D uncertain. Germline CDR1 SNHLY, CDR2 FYNNEI. V was shortened by 5 bases and J by 1 base, with 10 bases between the two germline ends. There are 14 residues in the CDR3. The variable domain in full, with the rest retrieved from reference TRBV2 and TRBJ2-3, is EPEVTQTPSHQVTQMGQEVILRCVPISNHLYFYWYRQILGQKVEFLVSFYNNEISEKSEIFDDQFSVERPDGSNFTLKIRSTKLEDSAMYFCASSLGSGTDTQYFGPGTRLTVL.

This clone was picked up a small number of times. Different DNA sequences within this sample yield the same CDR3. This chain uses TRBV7-2 with TRBJ2-3, with a possible D match to TRBD2 (7 bases). Trimming removed 8 bases from V and 1 base from J, with 10 bases in between. From germline, CDR1 is SGHTA and CDR2 FQGNSA. The CDR3 runs to 13 residues. CDR3 nucleotide sequence: TGTGCCAGCGGGGGGGCCGGCACAGATACGCAGTATTTT. Its protein is CASGGAGTDTQYF.

The chain links TRBV5-4 to TRBJ2-7; 7 nucleotides agree with TRBD1. Germline V gene sequence: CDR1 SGHNT, CDR2 YYREEE (reference sequence). Trimming at V came to 3 bases and at J to 5 bases, leaving 8 bases not matched to a gene. CDR3 length equals 14 residues. The DNA of the CDR3 is TGTGCCAGCAGCTCCCGGACAGGCGGCGACGAGCAGTACTTC. Protein: CASSSRTGGDEQYF.

This clone was picked up a small number of times. The V call is TRBV7-9, the J call TRBJ2-7, with 9 positions matching TRBD1. Germline CDR1 SEHNR, CDR2 FQNEAQ (reference sequence). CDR3 length: 14 residues. The junction had 3 bases not matched to a gene; V was cut back by 3 bases and J by 3 bases. The CDR3 DNA sequence: TGTGCCAGCAGCTTTGGGACAGGGTTCTACGAGCAGTACTTC. It yields the protein CASSFGTGFYEQYF. The complete variable domain, with remaining parts taken from reference TRBV7-9 and TRBJ2-7, reads DTGVSQNPRHKITKRGQNVTFRCDPISEHNRLYWYRQTLGQGPEFLTYFQNEAQLEKSRLLSDRFSAERPKGSFSTLEIQRTEQGDSAMYLCASSFGTGFYEQYFGPGTRLTVT.

This rearrangement joins TRBV5-1 to TRBJ2-5, with 8 nucleotides matching TRBD1. The CDR3 consists of 15 residues. Germline CDR1 is SGHRS and CDR2 is YFSETQ. Trimming took 4 bases from V and 2 from J; bases not matched to a gene: 7. The CDR3 protein is CASSALQGGQETQYF. Written as DNA, the CDR3 is TGCGCCAGCAGCGCCTTACAGGGGGGACAAGAGACCCAGTACTTC.

The sample holds a few counts of this clone. The chain carries TRBV9 and TRBJ2-7; D not resolved. The germline CDR1 and CDR2 sequences are SGDLS and YYNGEE. This CDR3 spans 14 amino acids. Trimming cost V 4 bases and J 0 bases, with 11 bases left between them. CDR3 DNA sequence: TGTGCCAGCAGCCCTGGATTCAACTCCTACGAGCAGTACTTC. This translates into CASSPGFNSYEQYF.

The chain employs TRBV9 and TRBJ2-7; D is unresolved. V lost 0 bases and J 4 bases, leaving 11 bases between the germline ends. The CDR3 is made up of 14 amino acids. Germline CDR1 is SGDLS and CDR2 is YYNGEE. The CDR3 is CASSVAPDGYEQYF. In DNA, the CDR3 is TGTGCCAGCAGCGTAGCCCCCGATGGGTACGAGCAGTACTTC.

This clone occurred many times. The rearrangement links TRBV14 to TRBJ2-1; D gene ambiguous. The CDR3 consists of 11 residues. The germline CDR1 and CDR2 sequences are SGHDN and FVKESK. Trimming removed 4 bases from V and 7 bases from J, with 5 bases in between. This chain's CDR3 is CASSLVNEQFF. CDR3 nucleotides: TGTGCCAGCAGCCTAGTAAATGAGCAGTTCTTC.

CDR3 amino acids: CASSRQSGGIYNEQFF. CDR3 nucleotide sequence: TGTGCCAGCAGCCGTCAAAGCGGGGGAATTTACAATGAGCAGTTCTTC. The V call is TRBV5-4, the J call TRBJ2-1, with TRBD2 matching over 8 bases. From germline, CDR1 is SGHNT and CDR2 YYREEE (reference sequence). This CDR3 comprises 16 residues. With V trimmed by 4 bases and J by 4 bases, 10 bases remained unmatched. The full variable domain, in which reference TRBV5-4 and TRBJ2-1 provide the parts outside the CDR3, is ETGVTQSPTHLIKTRGQQVTLRCSSQSGHNTVSWYQQALGQGPQFIFQYYREEENGRGNFPPRFSGLQFPNYSSELNVNALELDDSALYLCASSRQSGGIYNEQFFGPGTRLTVL.

The genes are TRBV11-2 and TRBJ2-7; possible D gene TRBD2, 6 bases. This CDR3 is built from 16 residues. Between the trimmed V and J ends, which lost 0 bases and 2 bases, there was a span of 14 bases. The germline gives CDR1 SGHAT, CDR2 FQNNGV. CDR3 protein: CASSLDGEVGAYEQYF. DNA for the CDR3: TGTGCCAGCAGCTTAGATGGGGAGGTAGGGGCCTACGAGCAGTACTTC.

This clone was seen a few times. The chain recombines TRBV10-3 with TRBJ1-5, with D perhaps TRBD1 (6 bases). Germline V gene lookup returns CDR1 ENHRY and CDR2 SYGVKD. CDR3 size: 17 residues. Trimming took 0 bases from V and 6 from J, leaving 18 bases between them. CDR3 region: CAISESNPGATSQPQHF. CDR3 nucleotide sequence: TGTGCCATCAGTGAGTCGAATCCGGGGGCCACTAGTCAGCCCCAGCATTTT.

The chain links TRBV5-1 to TRBJ2-3; TRBD1 is a possible D gene (5 bases). The CDR3 runs to 13 residues. V gave up 7 bases and J gave up 2 bases, with 11 bases separating them. Germline values: CDR1 SGHRS, CDR2 YFSETQ. In DNA form, the CDR3 reads TGCGCCAGCCAAGTGACAGACACAGATACGCAGTATTTT. It encodes CASQVTDTDTQYF. Variable domain in full (rest from reference TRBV5-1 and TRBJ2-3): KAGVTQTPRYLIKTRGQQVTLSCSPISGHRSVSWYQQTPGQGLQFLFEYFSETQRNKGNFPGRFSGRQFSNSRSEMNVSTLELGDSALYLCASQVTDTDTQYFGPGTRLTVL.

The chain recombines TRBV5-1 with TRBJ2-7; 12 nucleotides align to TRBD1. Per germline, CDR1 SGHRS and CDR2 YFSETQ. J was trimmed by 3 bases and V by 0 bases; bases with no gene match: 4. The CDR3 sequence is 16 residues long. CDR3 protein: CASSLGDRGRFYEQYF. The CDR3 DNA sequence: TGCGCCAGCAGCTTGGGGGACAGGGGGCGCTTCTACGAGCAGTACTTC. Full variable domain (missing parts from reference TRBV5-1 and TRBJ2-7): KAGVTQTPRYLIKTRGQQVTLSCSPISGHRSVSWYQQTPGQGLQFLFEYFSETQRNKGNFPGRFSGRQFSNSRSEMNVSTLELGDSALYLCASSLGDRGRFYEQYFGPGTRLTVT.

This clone has a handful of counts. The CDR3 protein is CASSLTAGEQFF. CDR3 nucleotide sequence: TGTGCCAGCAGCTTAACAGCAGGTGAGCAGTTCTTC. The genes are TRBV7-3 and TRBJ2-1, with unresolved D. This CDR3 is built from 12 residues. Germline-derived CDR1 and CDR2 are SGHTA and FQGTGA. V dropped 0 bases and J dropped 9 bases, with 6 bases sitting between them.

The J gene is TRBJ1-5, the V gene TRBV4-2; 7 nucleotides match TRBD1. V was clipped by 1 base and J by 2 bases; unmatched bases: 8. Germline values: CDR1 LGHNA, CDR2 YNFKEQ. CDR3 size: 17 residues. The CDR3 sequence is CASSQGIRGIGNQPQHF. DNA for the CDR3: TGTGCCAGCAGCCAAGGGATCAGGGGGATCGGCAATCAGCCCCAGCATTTT.

This clone has a handful of counts. The genes are TRBV29-1 and TRBJ1-5; D is possibly TRBD1 (6 bases). The V gene's germline CDR1 is SQVTM and CDR2 ANQGSEA. The CDR3 totals 14 residues. V was trimmed by 1 base and J by 5 bases, leaving 12 bases between them. The CDR3: CSVEVGGNDQPQHF. CDR3 bases: TGCAGCGTTGAAGTAGGGGGGAACGATCAGCCCCAGCATTTT.

The rearrangement uses TRBV10-1 and TRBJ2-7, with D possibly being TRBD2 (6 bases). The V gene lost 4 bases and the J gene lost 6 bases, with 13 bases spanning the gap. Looked up from germline, CDR1 is WNHNN and CDR2 is SYGVQD (reference sequence). The CDR3 is made up of 13 amino acids. In DNA, the CDR3 is TGCGCCAGCAGTGGCGCGCGGGGTACCGAGCAGTACTTC. This gives the protein CASSGARGTEQYF.

The rearrangement joins TRBV28 to TRBJ1-2, with TRBD1 matching over 9 bases. J lost 6 bases, V lost 3 bases, and 11 bases had no gene match. This CDR3 is 16 amino acids long. CDR1 and CDR2 from the germline V gene are MDHEN and SYDVKM. CDR3 in DNA: TGTGCCAGCAGTTTCGGGACAGGGTATCTTGGGGATGGCTACACCTTC. Amino acids: CASSFGTGYLGDGYTF.

This clone was observed a few times. The chain joins TRBV11-2 to TRBJ2-7, with TRBD1 identical over 9 bases. Germline V gives CDR1 SGHAT, CDR2 FQNNGV. The V and J ends lost 3 bases and 1 base, in that order; junction bases with no gene match: 7. The CDR3 has 16 amino acids. The CDR3: CASSFTGQGRSYEQYF. The CDR3 nucleotides are TGTGCCAGCAGCTTCACGGGACAGGGCCGTTCCTACGAGCAGTACTTC.

This clone appeared a few times. The chain recombines TRBV29-1 with TRBJ2-3; TRBD2 matches at 10 bases. Germline V gene lookup returns CDR1 SQVTM and CDR2 ANQGSEA. The CDR3 spans 15 residues. V lost 6 bases, J lost 2 bases, and 8 bases stayed unmatched. The DNA for the CDR3 is TGCAGCGTACGTTTTAGCGGGGGGTCCACAGATACGCAGTATTTT. Its protein product is CSVRFSGGSTDTQYF.